A selection of T cell receptor beta chains follows, all from one sample in a study of PD-1 blockade in mismatch repair-deficient tumors. The data were produced by immunoSEQ multiplex PCR, yet TCRdb's version contains in-frame clones alone and is incomplete. This sample carries some 120,000 clones, more than 85% of them seen once, and the ten largest clones take roughly 13%. The material was peripheral blood, obtained 44 weeks after starting pembrolizumab. All receptors derive from an adult with mismatch repair-deficient cancer. CDR3s include the opening cysteine and the closing phenylalanine or tryptophan. A D gene is named only where the DNA matches it firmly. A clone size is listed for some rows: how often the clone was seen (once, few, many), or a class if it is expanded.

J gene	V gene	clone size	D gene	CDR3 protein	CDR3 DNA
TRBJ1-3	TRBV30	-	TRBD1	CAWEGQADLSGNTIYF	TGTGCCTGGGAAGGACAGGCCGACCTCTCTGGAAACACCATATATTTT
TRBJ2-5	TRBV19	-	TRBD1	CATKETGLETQYF	TGTGCCACCAAAGAGACAGGGTTGGAGACCCAGTACTTC
TRBJ2-1	TRBV7-2	-	TRBD1	CASSAGYRGPRENEQFF	TGTGCCAGCAGCGCCGGGTACAGGGGGCCCAGGGAAAATGAGCAGTTCTTC
TRBJ2-2	TRBV10-3	-	-	CAISEVWGEVSLDTGELFF	TGTGCCATCAGTGAAGTTTGGGGGGAGGTCTCGCTCGACACCGGGGAGCTGTTTTTT
TRBJ2-7	TRBV5-1	few	TRBD1	CASSTTGGEQYF	TGCGCCAGCAGCACGACAGGGGGCGAGCAGTACTTC
TRBJ2-2	TRBV6-1	-	-	CASSEGPNTGELFF	TGTGCCAGCAGTGAGGGACCAAACACCGGGGAGCTGTTTTTT
TRBJ2-1	TRBV4-1	-	-	CASSQVQGAYNEQFF	TGCGCCAGCAGCCAAGTTCAAGGGGCGTACAATGAGCAGTTCTTC
TRBJ2-2	TRBV6-1	once	TRBD1	CASSEGQGGNTGELFF	TGTGCCAGCAGTGAAGGACAGGGGGGCAACACCGGGGAGCTGTTTTTT
TRBJ2-7	TRBV27	-	-	CASSTPYEQYF	TGTGCCAGCAGCACCCCCTACGAGCAGTACTTC
TRBJ2-7	TRBV2	-	TRBD2	CASRPLGLALYEQYF	TGTGCCAGCAGACCCCTCGGACTAGCCCTCTACGAGCAGTACTTC
TRBJ1-2	TRBV6-5	-	-	CASSYSTRGTYGYTF	TGTGCCAGCAGTTACTCTACCAGGGGCACCTATGGCTACACCTTC
TRBJ2-5	TRBV5-4	-	-	CASSLAPLETQYF	TGTGCCAGCAGCTTGGCCCCACTCGAGACCCAGTACTTC
TRBJ2-5	TRBV10-3	-	TRBD2	CAISLGGETQYF	TGTGCCATCAGTCTGGGGGGGGAGACCCAGTACTTC
TRBJ2-7	TRBV30	once	TRBD2	CAWSVSSGSYEQYF	TGTGCCTGGAGTGTTTCTAGCGGCTCCTACGAGCAGTACTTC
TRBJ2-5	TRBV4-1	-	TRBD2	CASSQVPLAGVGRETQYF	TGCGCCAGCAGCCAAGTACCCTTAGCGGGAGTGGGTCGGGAGACCCAGTACTTC